Described below is a single T cell receptor beta chain sequence and its context. TCRdb keeps only in-frame clones here, not all; method: immunoSEQ multiplex PCR. The table has some 210,000 clones, around 91% seen once. The sample is drawn from a study of blood T cell repertoires in COVID-19. The sample taken for sequencing was peripheral blood. This clonotype originated in a woman aged 40 to 50 with acute or convalescent COVID-19.

DNA for the CDR3: TGTGCCAGCAGCCTGCGGGAAGGGTCAGATACGCAGTATTTT. This sequence encodes CASSLREGSDTQYF. The rearrangement links TRBV6-4 to TRBJ2-3; TRBD2 might be the D (6 bases). Germline CDR1 and CDR2: MRHNA and SNTAGT. The V end was cut by 6 bases, the J end by 4 bases, with 14 bases between. The CDR3 runs to 14 residues.